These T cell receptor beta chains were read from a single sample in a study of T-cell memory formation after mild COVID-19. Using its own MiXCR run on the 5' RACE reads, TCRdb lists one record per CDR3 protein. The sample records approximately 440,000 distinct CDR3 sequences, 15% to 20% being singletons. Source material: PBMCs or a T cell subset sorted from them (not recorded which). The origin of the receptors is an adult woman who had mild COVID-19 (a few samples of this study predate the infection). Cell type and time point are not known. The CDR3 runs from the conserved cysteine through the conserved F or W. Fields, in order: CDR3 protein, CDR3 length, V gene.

CDR3: CASSQDLLPLTNEKLFF
length: 17
V: TRBV4-2

CDR3: CASSPRTGGPTEAFF
length: 15
V: TRBV27

CDR3: CATSLGGSNQPQHF
length: 14
V: TRBV24-1

CDR3: CASSQRTTPTDTQYF
length: 15
V: TRBV3-1

CDR3: CASSLTSVDTDTQYF
length: 15
V: TRBV7-6

CDR3: CASSDDGAPHNEQFF
length: 15
V: TRBV25-1

CDR3: CASSQQQGLRETQYF
length: 15
V: TRBV7-2

CDR3: CASSLGGAGGYEQYF
length: 15
V: TRBV5-4

CDR3: CASNPLARETQYF
length: 13
V: TRBV7-9

CDR3: CASSLERGNTIYF
length: 13
V: TRBV5-4

CDR3: CSARDPKTTNNEQFF
length: 15
V: TRBV20-1

CDR3: CASSPRLTGAGYNEQFF
length: 17
V: TRBV5-1

CDR3: CASSLHRGVDLVNEQFF
length: 17
V: TRBV5-1

CDR3: CASSITGADYGYTF
length: 14
V: TRBV19

CDR3: CASSLGLVEVGETQYF
length: 16
V: TRBV7-9

CDR3: CASSPAGTSSYEQYF
length: 15
V: TRBV18

CDR3: CASSPWTGDTYEQYF
length: 15
V: TRBV11-2

CDR3: CASSIPGQATDTQYF
length: 15
V: TRBV5-1

CDR3: CASSVGLAGRADTQYF
length: 16
V: TRBV2

CDR3: CASSSKQGSASNQPQHF
length: 17
V: TRBV7-2

CDR3: CSSRLSGPEAFF
length: 12
V: TRBV29-1

CDR3: CASQSSGRGGDGYTF
length: 15
V: TRBV6-5

CDR3: CAWREDISSYEQYF
length: 14
V: TRBV30

CDR3: CASSLQGLDTGELFF
length: 15
V: TRBV5-1

CDR3: CASSLVDYDGAEQFF
length: 15
V: TRBV7-7

CDR3: CASSLFRDRKEKLFF
length: 15
V: TRBV7-4

CDR3: CSVALAGKYNEQFF
length: 14
V: TRBV29-1

CDR3: CASSQTSVPLNYEQYF
length: 16
V: TRBV9

CDR3: CASSYTGHGENNEQFF
length: 16
V: TRBV5-1

CDR3: CASSQDALAGVVYF
length: 14
V: TRBV4-3

CDR3: CASSFTTSGGAGPSDIQYF
length: 19
V: TRBV13

CDR3: CASSLETAQETQYF
length: 14
V: TRBV7-9

CDR3: CGVQGTDTQYF
length: 11
V: TRBV29-1

CDR3: CASTPGPNEKLFF
length: 13
V: TRBV7-7

CDR3: CASSLGPILAGGNNEQFF
length: 18
V: TRBV7-3

CDR3: CASSFTDLPPETQYF
length: 15
V: TRBV7-9

CDR3: CSVVIGQGIDTQYF
length: 14
V: TRBV29-1

CDR3: CASSLRVAGVDNEQFF
length: 16
V: TRBV7-2

CDR3: CATKGNTGELFF
length: 12
V: TRBV24-1

CDR3: CAISESLAATYEQYF
length: 15
V: TRBV10-3

CDR3: CASSSREGRDTQYF
length: 14
V: TRBV12-3/TRBV12-4

CDR3: CATSDLPRGGQETQYF
length: 16
V: TRBV24-1

CDR3: CASSQGHSFYEQYF
length: 14
V: TRBV3-1

CDR3: CASSLATWGEQFF
length: 13
V: TRBV7-9

CDR3: CASSGAAGGPYEQYF
length: 15
V: TRBV27

CDR3: CAIRREGGTYNEQFF
length: 15
V: TRBV10-3

CDR3: CAWSETATYRNQPQHF
length: 16
V: TRBV30

CDR3: CATMEEWGGELFF
length: 13
V: TRBV24-1

CDR3: CASSLGQEDQETQYF
length: 15
V: TRBV7-6

CDR3: CASSVADGRDTQYF
length: 14
V: TRBV9

CDR3: CASSWLAGGGEQYF
length: 14
V: TRBV5-1

CDR3: CASSLRQSTGELFF
length: 14
V: TRBV7-9

CDR3: CASSSPGQGPPRDIQYF
length: 17
V: TRBV6-2/TRBV6-3

CDR3: CASSTVSGAQETQYF
length: 15
V: TRBV7-2

CDR3: CASRWLGLDNSPLHF
length: 15
V: TRBV5-5

CDR3: CASSRGGGGPTDTQYF
length: 16
V: TRBV4-1

CDR3: CASSAVGGRGYTF
length: 13
V: TRBV7-9

CDR3: CASSTTWGLGELFF
length: 14
V: TRBV21-1